The 20 T cell receptor beta chains reported below all come from one sample, sequenced in a study of human CD4 T cells and Enterobacteriaceae. The repertoire was sequenced with immunoSEQ multiplex PCR; TCRdb's copy has only in-frame clones and lacks some. This table holds 25,000 to 35,000 clones, approximately 80% found once. All CD4+ cells other than CD45RA+CCR7+CD95- naive cells were sorted as memory, over 95% pure. Input material: memory CD4+ T cells from blood. The source is a human donor in good health.

The V and J genes are TRBV7-2 and TRBJ1-2, with D possibly being TRBD1 (6 bases). This CDR3 region has 13 residues. V was cut by 4 bases and J by 8 bases, with 14 bases left in between. Germline assignment: CDR1 SGHTA and CDR2 FQGNSA. The CDR3 is CASSSRQVGGYTF. The CDR3 bases are TGTGCCAGCAGCTCGAGACAGGTTGGAGGCTACACCTTC. The full variable domain, completed using reference TRBV7-2 and TRBJ1-2, is GAGVSQSPSNKVTEKGKDVELRCDPISGHTALYWYRQSLGQGLEFLIYFQGNSAPDKSGLPSDRFSAERTGGSVSTLTIQRTQQEDSAVYLCASSSRQVGGYTFGSGTRLTVV.

This chain joins TRBV6-4 and TRBJ1-2; D unclear. This CDR3 has 15 residues. Germline values: CDR1 MRHNA, CDR2 SNTAGT. Between the trimmed V and J ends, which lost 6 bases and 0 bases, there was a span of 14 bases. This CDR3 reads CASSAGSGANYGYTF. For the CDR3, the DNA is TGTGCCAGCAGCGCGGGAAGTGGGGCTAACTATGGCTACACCTTC.

This chain uses TRBV29-1 with TRBJ2-3; weak D call: TRBD2 (7 bases). V was pared by 4 bases and J by 2 bases, with 16 bases between. CDR3 size: 15 residues. Germline CDR1 and CDR2: SQVTM and ANQGSEA. The CDR3 sequence: CSVGRGGGATDTQYF. The CDR3 bases are TGCAGCGTTGGGCGGGGAGGGGGGGCCACAGATACGCAGTATTTT.

The chain employs TRBV7-2 and TRBJ2-7; the match to TRBD2 covers 7 bases. V shed 0 bases, J shed 4 bases, and the junction held 3 bases outside the gene matches. Germline CDR1 SGHTA, CDR2 FQGNSA. The CDR3 sequence is 14 residues long. CDR3 sequence (DNA): TGTGCCAGCAGCTTAGCGGGAGGGCCGTACGAGCAGTACTTC. The encoded protein is CASSLAGGPYEQYF.

The chain carries TRBV9 and TRBJ2-7; D may correspond to TRBD1 or TRBD2 (5 bases each). Between the trimmed V and J ends, which lost 3 bases and 6 bases, there was a span of 19 bases. Germline V lookup: CDR1 SGDLS, CDR2 YYNGEE. This CDR3 comprises 15 residues. CDR3 nucleotide sequence: TGTGCCAGCAGCGGGAATCCGGGACGCCGGGTCGAGCAGTACTTC. It encodes CASSGNPGRRVEQYF.

Here the CDR3 reads CASSVRQNTGELFF. In DNA, the CDR3 is TGTGCCAGCAGCGTACGACAGAACACCGGGGAGCTGTTTTTT. The genes are TRBV7-2 and TRBJ2-2, with D uncertain. Per the germline V gene, CDR1 is SGHTA and CDR2 is FQGNSA. The CDR3 consists of 14 residues. The V end lost 5 bases, the J end lost 1 base, and 8 bases lay between the germline ends. Supplemented by reference TRBV7-2 and TRBJ2-2, the full variable domain reads GAGVSQSPSNKVTEKGKDVELRCDPISGHTALYWYRQSLGQGLEFLIYFQGNSAPDKSGLPSDRFSAERTGGSVSTLTIQRTQQEDSAVYLCASSVRQNTGELFFGEGSRLTVL.

In DNA form, the CDR3 reads TGTGCCAGCAGTTTAGGCGGGACTCCCTACGAGCAGTACTTC. Translating it yields CASSLGGTPYEQYF. The chain links TRBV28 to TRBJ2-7; perhaps TRBD2 as D (6 bases). The CDR3 consists of 14 residues. Looked up from germline, CDR1 is MDHEN and CDR2 is SYDVKM. Between the trimmed V and J ends, which lost 2 bases and 2 bases, there was a span of 10 bases.

In nucleotides, the CDR3 is TGTGCCAGCGCCGGTTCTAGCGGGCTATCTGGGGCCAACGTCCTGACTTTC. Amino acids: CASAGSSGLSGANVLTF. The chain joins TRBV11-3 to TRBJ2-6; 8 nucleotides line up with TRBD2. Trimming at V came to 8 bases and at J to 1 base, leaving 10 bases not matched to a gene. The CDR3 consists of 17 residues. Germline values: CDR1 SGHNT, CDR2 YENEEA.

The chain recombines TRBV5-1 with TRBJ1-3; D gene uncertain. Per germline, CDR1 SGHRS and CDR2 YFSETQ. V was clipped by 0 bases and J by 2 bases, with 9 bases between them. This CDR3 contains 15 residues. CDR3 nucleotides: TGCGCCAGCAGCTTGGCAAGCGGGCCTGGAAACACCATATATTTT. Encoded protein: CASSLASGPGNTIYF. Full variable domain (outside the CDR3, taken from reference TRBV5-1 and TRBJ1-3): KAGVTQTPRYLIKTRGQQVTLSCSPISGHRSVSWYQQTPGQGLQFLFEYFSETQRNKGNFPGRFSGRQFSNSRSEMNVSTLELGDSALYLCASSLASGPGNTIYFGEGSWLTVV.

In the case of this clone: No conserved phenylalanine or tryptophan is present at the end of the CDR3, so a read error is the likely explanation. Because the CDR3's place on the DNA is in doubt, the DNA is left out and the CDR3 is given as listed by TCRdb. The chain combines TRBV30 with TRBJ2-7; the D segment call TRBD2 is taken from the table without a DNA check. The germline V gene has CDR1 GTSNPN and CDR2 SVGIG (reference sequence). The CDR3 has 13 amino acids, counting both end residues. The CDR3 loop is CAWSLKGAGAPKI.

A few counts support this clone. The chain is built from TRBV6-5 and TRBJ1-1; no clear D. The CDR3 covers 15 residues. V was cut by 2 bases and J by 1 base, with 11 bases left in between. Per the germline V gene, CDR1 is MNHEY and CDR2 is SVGAGI. This chain's CDR3 is CASSYAGLRNTEAFF. The CDR3 DNA follows: TGTGCCAGCAGTTACGCGGGCCTGCGGAACACTGAAGCTTTCTTT.

The chain has TRBV10-3 and TRBJ2-7; unclear D gene. The germline V gene has CDR1 ENHRY and CDR2 SYGVKD. This CDR3 spans 15 amino acids. Between the trimmed V and J ends, which lost 3 bases and 1 base, there was a span of 13 bases. CDR3 sequence (DNA): TGTGCCATCAGTGACTTTCCGGGTCGATCCTACGAGCAGTACTTC. This codes for CAISDFPGRSYEQYF.

The V and J genes are TRBV19 and TRBJ2-2; D not resolved. The V gene lost 6 bases and the J gene lost 4 bases, with 15 bases spanning the gap. The CDR3 is made up of 15 amino acids. From germline, CDR1 is LNHDA and CDR2 SQIVND (reference sequence). This CDR3 reads CASRRPLVGTGELFF. The CDR3, as DNA: TGTGCCAGTAGGCGGCCCCTAGTAGGCACCGGGGAGCTGTTTTTT.

J is TRBJ2-7 and V is TRBV5-6; TRBD2 is a possible D gene (7 bases). V was cut by 0 bases and J by 5 bases, with 15 bases left in between. There are 15 residues in the CDR3. Germline loops: CDR1 SGHDT, CDR2 YYEEEE. DNA of the CDR3: TGTGCCAGCAGCTTGGTTGCCGGGGGGCGGAACGAGCAGTACTTC. As protein: CASSLVAGGRNEQYF.

This clone showed up just a few times. J is TRBJ1-5 and V is TRBV5-1, with D maybe TRBD1 (5 bases). V dropped 4 bases and J dropped 4 bases, with 15 bases sitting between them. Germline-derived CDR1 and CDR2 are SGHRS and YFSETQ. This CDR3 is built from 15 residues. The CDR3 DNA sequence: TGCGCCAGCAGCCCACGTGGAGGGGCTAATCAGCCCCAGCATTTT. Translated, it gives CASSPRGGANQPQHF.

V gene TRBV25-1 combines with J gene TRBJ2-3; possibly TRBD1 for D (6 bases). This CDR3 spans 13 amino acids. Between the trimmed V and J ends, which lost 6 bases and 6 bases, there was a span of 13 bases. Germline-derived CDR1 and CDR2 are MGHDK and SYGVNS. CDR3 sequence reads: CASSQGGMDTQYF. Here the CDR3 DNA reads TGTGCCAGCAGCCAAGGGGGAATGGATACGCAGTATTTT.

The J gene is TRBJ2-3, the V gene TRBV18; D gene unclear. The CDR3 loop spans 15 amino acids. CDR1 and CDR2 (germline): KGHSH, LQKENI. V lost 2 bases and J lost 0, with 9 bases in between. The CDR3 sequence: CASSPVTDSTDTQYF. CDR3 DNA: TGTGCCAGCTCACCAGTGACGGATAGCACAGATACGCAGTATTTT.

CDR3 loop: CASSGPGSFQPQHF. The DNA of the CDR3 is TGTGCCAGCAGTGGACCTGGGAGTTTTCAGCCCCAGCATTTT. This chain uses TRBV28 with TRBJ1-5; D is ambiguous. This CDR3 region has 14 residues. V was trimmed by 5 bases and J by 6 bases, leaving 14 bases between them. The germline CDR1 and CDR2 sequences are MDHEN and SYDVKM.

This clone appeared once. V and J are TRBV5-1 and TRBJ2-1; 13 bases line up with TRBD2. The CDR3 length is 16 residues. V lost 0 bases, J lost 7 bases, and 4 bases stayed unmatched. The V gene's germline CDR1 is SGHRS and CDR2 YFSETQ. CDR3 in DNA: TGCGCCAGCAGCTTGGGACTAGCGGGGGGCCGGAATGAGCAGTTCTTC. Translated, it gives CASSLGLAGGRNEQFF.

This clone was counted between two and nine times. The DNA for the CDR3 is TGTGCCAGTGGCACAGGGTGGAATCAGCCCCAGCATTTT. Translated: CASGTGWNQPQHF. The chain recombines TRBV19 with TRBJ1-5; D perhaps matches TRBD1 (6 bases). The length of the CDR3 is 13 residues. V was trimmed by 8 bases and J by 4 bases, leaving 12 bases between them. Germline loops: CDR1 LNHDA, CDR2 SQIVND (reference sequence).